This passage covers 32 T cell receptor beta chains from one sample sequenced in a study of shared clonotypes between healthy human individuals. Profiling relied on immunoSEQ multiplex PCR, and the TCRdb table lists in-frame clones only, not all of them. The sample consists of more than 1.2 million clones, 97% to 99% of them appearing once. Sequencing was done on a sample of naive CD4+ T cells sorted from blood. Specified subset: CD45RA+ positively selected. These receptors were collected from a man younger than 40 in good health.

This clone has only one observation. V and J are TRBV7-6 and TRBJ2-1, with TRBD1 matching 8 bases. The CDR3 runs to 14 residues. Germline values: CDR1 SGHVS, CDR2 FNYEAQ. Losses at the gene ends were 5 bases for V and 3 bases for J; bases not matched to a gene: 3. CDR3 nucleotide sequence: TGTGCCAGCAGCGCTGGACAGGGCTACAATGAGCAGTTCTTC. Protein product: CASSAGQGYNEQFF. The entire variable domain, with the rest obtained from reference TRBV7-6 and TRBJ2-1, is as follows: GAGVSQSPRYKVTKRGQDVALRCDPISGHVSLYWYRQALGQGPEFLTYFNYEAQQDKSGLPNDRFSAERPEGSISTLTIQRTEQRDSAMYRCASSAGQGYNEQFFGPGTRLTVL.

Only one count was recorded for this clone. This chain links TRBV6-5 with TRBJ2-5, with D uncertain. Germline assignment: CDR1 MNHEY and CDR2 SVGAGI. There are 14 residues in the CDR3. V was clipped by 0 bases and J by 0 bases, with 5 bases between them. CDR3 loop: CASSYSRNQETQYF. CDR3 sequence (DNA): TGTGCCAGCAGTTACTCTAGAAACCAAGAGACCCAGTACTTC.

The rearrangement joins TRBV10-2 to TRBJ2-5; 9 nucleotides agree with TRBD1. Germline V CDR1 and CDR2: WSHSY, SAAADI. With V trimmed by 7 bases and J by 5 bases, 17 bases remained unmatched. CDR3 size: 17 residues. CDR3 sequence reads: CASIGMGGQGSWETQYF. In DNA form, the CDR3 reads TGCGCCAGCATTGGAATGGGGGGACAGGGATCTTGGGAGACCCAGTACTTC.

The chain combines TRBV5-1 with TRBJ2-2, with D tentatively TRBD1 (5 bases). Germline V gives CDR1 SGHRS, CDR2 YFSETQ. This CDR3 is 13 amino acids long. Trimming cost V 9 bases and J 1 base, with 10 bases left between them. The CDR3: CATKTENTGELFF. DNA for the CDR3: TGCGCCACCAAGACAGAGAACACCGGGGAGCTGTTTTTT.

The CDR3 loop is CASSERAQAGTGFYEQYF. DNA of the CDR3: TGCGCCAGCAGTGAAAGGGCTCAAGCCGGGACAGGGTTCTACGAGCAGTACTTC. J is TRBJ2-7 and V is TRBV10-1, with 9 nucleotides matching TRBD1. This CDR3 contains 18 residues. V was pared by 3 bases and J by 3 bases, with 15 bases of the junction left unmatched. Germline assignment: CDR1 WNHNN and CDR2 SYGVQD (reference sequence).

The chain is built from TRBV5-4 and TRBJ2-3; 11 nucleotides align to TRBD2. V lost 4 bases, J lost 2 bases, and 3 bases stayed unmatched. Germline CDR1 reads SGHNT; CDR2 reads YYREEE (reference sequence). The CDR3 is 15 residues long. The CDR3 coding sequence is TGTGCCAGCAGCGAGGGACTAGCGGACACAGATACGCAGTATTTT. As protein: CASSEGLADTDTQYF. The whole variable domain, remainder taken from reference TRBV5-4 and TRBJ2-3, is ETGVTQSPTHLIKTRGQQVTLRCSSQSGHNTVSWYQQALGQGPQFIFQYYREEENGRGNFPPRFSGLQFPNYSSELNVNALELDDSALYLCASSEGLADTDTQYFGPGTRLTVL.

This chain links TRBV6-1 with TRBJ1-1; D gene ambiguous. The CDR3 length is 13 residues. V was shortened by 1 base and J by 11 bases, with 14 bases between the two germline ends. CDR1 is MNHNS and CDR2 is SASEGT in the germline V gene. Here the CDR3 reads CASSEVVNSGAFF. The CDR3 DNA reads TGTGCCAGCAGTGAAGTGGTAAACTCCGGGGCTTTCTTT.

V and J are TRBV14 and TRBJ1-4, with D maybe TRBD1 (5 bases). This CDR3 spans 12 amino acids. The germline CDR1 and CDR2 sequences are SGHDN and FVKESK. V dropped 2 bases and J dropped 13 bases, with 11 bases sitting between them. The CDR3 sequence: CASSQTAQGLFF. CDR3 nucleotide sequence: TGTGCCAGCAGCCAAACGGCCCAGGGACTGTTTTTT.

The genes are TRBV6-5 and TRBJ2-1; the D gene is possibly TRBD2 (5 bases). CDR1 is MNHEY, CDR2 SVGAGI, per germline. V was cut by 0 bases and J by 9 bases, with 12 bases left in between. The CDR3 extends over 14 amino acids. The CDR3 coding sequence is TGTGCCAGCAGTTACTCCACCTCTGGAGGTGAGCAGTTCTTC. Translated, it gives CASSYSTSGGEQFF.

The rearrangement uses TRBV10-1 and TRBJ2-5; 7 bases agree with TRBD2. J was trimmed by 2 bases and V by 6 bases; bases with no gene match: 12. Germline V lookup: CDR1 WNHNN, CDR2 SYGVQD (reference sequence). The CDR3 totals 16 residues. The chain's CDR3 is CASRGGSGAAQETQYF. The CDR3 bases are TGCGCCAGCAGGGGAGGGAGCGGGGCTGCTCAAGAGACCCAGTACTTC.

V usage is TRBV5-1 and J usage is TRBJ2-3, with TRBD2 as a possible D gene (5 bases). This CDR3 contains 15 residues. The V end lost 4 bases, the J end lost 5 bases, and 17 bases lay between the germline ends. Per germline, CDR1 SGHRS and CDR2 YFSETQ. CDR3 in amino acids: CASSNLATLGDTQYF. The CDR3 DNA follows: TGCGCCAGCAGCAACTTAGCGACCCTGGGAGATACGCAGTATTTT.

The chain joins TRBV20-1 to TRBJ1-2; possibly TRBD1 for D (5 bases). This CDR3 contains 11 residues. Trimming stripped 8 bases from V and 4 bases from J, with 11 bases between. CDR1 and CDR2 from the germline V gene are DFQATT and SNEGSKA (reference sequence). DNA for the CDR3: TGCAGTACAGTGCAGGGCTATGGCTACACCTTC. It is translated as CSTVQGYGYTF.

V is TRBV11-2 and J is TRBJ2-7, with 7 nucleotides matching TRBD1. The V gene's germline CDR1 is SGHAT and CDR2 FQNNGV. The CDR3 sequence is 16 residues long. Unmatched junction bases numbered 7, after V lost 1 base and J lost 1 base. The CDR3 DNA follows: TGTGCCAGCAGCTTAGGGGACAGTTCGAGGTCCTACGAGCAGTACTTC. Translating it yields CASSLGDSSRSYEQYF.

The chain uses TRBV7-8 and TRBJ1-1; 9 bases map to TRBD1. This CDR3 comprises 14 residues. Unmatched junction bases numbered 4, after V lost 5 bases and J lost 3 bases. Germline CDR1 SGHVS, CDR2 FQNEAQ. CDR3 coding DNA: TGTGCCAGCAGCCGCCGGGACAGGGACACTGAAGCTTTCTTT. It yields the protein CASSRRDRDTEAFF.

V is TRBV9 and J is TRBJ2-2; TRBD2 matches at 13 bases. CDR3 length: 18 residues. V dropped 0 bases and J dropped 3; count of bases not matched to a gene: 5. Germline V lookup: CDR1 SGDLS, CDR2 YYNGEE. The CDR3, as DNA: TGTGCCAGCAGCGTAGAAGGGGGACTAGCGGGATACACCGGGGAGCTGTTTTTT. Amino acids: CASSVEGGLAGYTGELFF.

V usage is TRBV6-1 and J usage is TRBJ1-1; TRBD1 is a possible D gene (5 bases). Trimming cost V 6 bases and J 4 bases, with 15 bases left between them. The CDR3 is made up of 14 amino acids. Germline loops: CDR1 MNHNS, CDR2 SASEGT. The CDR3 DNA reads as TGTGCCAGCAGATATCGGGGCGAAACCACTGAAGCTTTCTTT. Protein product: CASRYRGETTEAFF.

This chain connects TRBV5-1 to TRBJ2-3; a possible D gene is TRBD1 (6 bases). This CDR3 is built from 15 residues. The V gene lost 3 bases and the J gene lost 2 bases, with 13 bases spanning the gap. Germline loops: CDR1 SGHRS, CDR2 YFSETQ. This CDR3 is CASSSTGSFTDTQYF. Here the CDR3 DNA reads TGCGCCAGCAGCTCGACAGGATCCTTCACAGATACGCAGTATTTT.

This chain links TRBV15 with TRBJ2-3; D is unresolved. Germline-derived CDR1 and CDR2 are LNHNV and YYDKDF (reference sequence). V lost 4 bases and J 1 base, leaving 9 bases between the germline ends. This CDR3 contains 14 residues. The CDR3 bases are TGTGCCACCAGCATCGCGGCACGCACAGATACGCAGTATTTT. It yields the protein CATSIAARTDTQYF.

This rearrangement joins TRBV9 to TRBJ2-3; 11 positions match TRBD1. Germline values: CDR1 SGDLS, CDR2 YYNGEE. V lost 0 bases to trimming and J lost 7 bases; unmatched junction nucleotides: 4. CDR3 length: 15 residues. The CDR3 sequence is CASSVEGQGVYTQYF. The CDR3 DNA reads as TGTGCCAGCAGCGTAGAGGGACAGGGGGTGTATACGCAGTATTTT.

The CDR3 DNA reads as TGTGCCTGGAACGTAGGACTAGCGGGAGGACTACCCCAGTTCTTC. Amino acids: CAWNVGLAGGLPQFF. The chain recombines TRBV30 with TRBJ2-1, with 14 bases that match TRBD2. The germline gives CDR1 GTSNPN, CDR2 SVGIG (reference sequence). Trimming cost V 4 bases and J 13 bases; bases outside gene matches: 12. CDR3 length equals 15 residues.

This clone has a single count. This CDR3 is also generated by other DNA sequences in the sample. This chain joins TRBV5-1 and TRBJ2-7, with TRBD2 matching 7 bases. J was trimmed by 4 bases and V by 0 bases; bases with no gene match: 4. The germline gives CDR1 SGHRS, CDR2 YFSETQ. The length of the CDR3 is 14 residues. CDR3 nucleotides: TGCGCCAGCAGCTTGGACGGGGGAGGGTACGAGCAGTACTTC. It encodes CASSLDGGGYEQYF.

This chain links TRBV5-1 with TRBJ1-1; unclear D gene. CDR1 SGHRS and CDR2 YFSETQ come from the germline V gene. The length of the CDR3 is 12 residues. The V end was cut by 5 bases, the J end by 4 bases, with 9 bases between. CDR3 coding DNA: TGCGCCAGCAGAGAGTTTAGCACTGAAGCTTTCTTT. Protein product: CASREFSTEAFF.

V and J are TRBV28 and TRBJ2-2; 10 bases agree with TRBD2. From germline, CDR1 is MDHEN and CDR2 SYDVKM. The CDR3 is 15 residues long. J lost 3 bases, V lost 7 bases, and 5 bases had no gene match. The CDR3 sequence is CASMPSGSYTGELFF. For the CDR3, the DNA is TGTGCCAGCATGCCTAGCGGGAGCTACACCGGGGAGCTGTTTTTT.

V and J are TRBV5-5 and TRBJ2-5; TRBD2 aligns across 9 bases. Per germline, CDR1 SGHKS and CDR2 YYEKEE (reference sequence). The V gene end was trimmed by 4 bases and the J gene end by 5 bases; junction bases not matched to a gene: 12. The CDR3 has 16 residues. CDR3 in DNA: TGTGCCAGCAGCCTAATGGCGGGAGGGCTGGGGGAGACCCAGTACTTC. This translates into CASSLMAGGLGETQYF.

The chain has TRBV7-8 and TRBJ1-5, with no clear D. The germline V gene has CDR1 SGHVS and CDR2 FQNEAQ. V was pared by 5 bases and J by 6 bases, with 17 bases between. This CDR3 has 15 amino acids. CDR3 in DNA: TGTGCCAGCAGCCTAAACTTCGGGTCCCGTCAGCCCCAGCATTTT. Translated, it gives CASSLNFGSRQPQHF.

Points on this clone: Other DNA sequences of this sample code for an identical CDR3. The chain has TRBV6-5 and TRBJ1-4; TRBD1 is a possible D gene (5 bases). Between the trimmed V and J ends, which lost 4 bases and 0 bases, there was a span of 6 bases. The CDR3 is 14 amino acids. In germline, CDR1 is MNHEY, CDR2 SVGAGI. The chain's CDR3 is CASSLGATNEKLFF. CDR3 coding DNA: TGTGCCAGCAGTTTGGGGGCAACTAATGAAAAACTGTTTTTT.

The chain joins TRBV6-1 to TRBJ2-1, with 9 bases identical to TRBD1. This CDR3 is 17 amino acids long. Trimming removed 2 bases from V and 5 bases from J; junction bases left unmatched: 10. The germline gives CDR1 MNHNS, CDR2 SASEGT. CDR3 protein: CASSEPYRGRADNEQFF. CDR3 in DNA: TGTGCCAGCAGTGAACCATACAGGGGGCGGGCTGACAATGAGCAGTTCTTC.

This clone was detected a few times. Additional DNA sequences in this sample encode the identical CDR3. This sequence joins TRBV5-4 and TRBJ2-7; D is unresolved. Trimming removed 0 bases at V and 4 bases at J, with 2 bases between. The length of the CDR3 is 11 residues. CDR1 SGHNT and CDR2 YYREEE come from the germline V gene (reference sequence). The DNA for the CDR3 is TGTGCCAGCAGCTTGGGTTACGAGCAGTACTTC. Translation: CASSLGYEQYF.

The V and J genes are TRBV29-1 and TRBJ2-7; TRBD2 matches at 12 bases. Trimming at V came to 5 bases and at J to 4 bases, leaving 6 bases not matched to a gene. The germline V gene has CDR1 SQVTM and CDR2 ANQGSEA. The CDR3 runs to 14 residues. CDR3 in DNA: TGCAGCGTTAGTCTAGCGGGAGGGCCGTACGAGCAGTACTTC. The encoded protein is CSVSLAGGPYEQYF.

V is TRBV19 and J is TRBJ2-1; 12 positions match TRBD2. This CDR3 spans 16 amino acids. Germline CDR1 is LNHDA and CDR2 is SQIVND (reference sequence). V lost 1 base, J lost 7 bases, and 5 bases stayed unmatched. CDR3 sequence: CASSIGLAGGGNEQFF. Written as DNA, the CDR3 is TGTGCCAGTAGTATAGGCCTAGCGGGAGGGGGGAATGAGCAGTTCTTC.

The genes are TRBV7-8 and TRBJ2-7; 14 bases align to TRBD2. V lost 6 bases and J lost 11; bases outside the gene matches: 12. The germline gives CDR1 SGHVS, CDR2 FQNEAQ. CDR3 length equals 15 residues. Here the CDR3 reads CASSSPGLAGAGKYF. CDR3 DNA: TGTGCCAGCAGTTCCCCGGGACTAGCGGGAGCCGGAAAGTACTTC.

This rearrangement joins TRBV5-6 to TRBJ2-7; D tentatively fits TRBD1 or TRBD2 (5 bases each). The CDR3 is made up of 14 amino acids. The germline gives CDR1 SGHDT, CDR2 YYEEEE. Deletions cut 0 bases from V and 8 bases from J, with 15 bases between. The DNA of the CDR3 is TGTGCCAGCAGCTTGGCAGGGACGGCGACCAAGCAGTACTTC. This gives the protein CASSLAGTATKQYF.